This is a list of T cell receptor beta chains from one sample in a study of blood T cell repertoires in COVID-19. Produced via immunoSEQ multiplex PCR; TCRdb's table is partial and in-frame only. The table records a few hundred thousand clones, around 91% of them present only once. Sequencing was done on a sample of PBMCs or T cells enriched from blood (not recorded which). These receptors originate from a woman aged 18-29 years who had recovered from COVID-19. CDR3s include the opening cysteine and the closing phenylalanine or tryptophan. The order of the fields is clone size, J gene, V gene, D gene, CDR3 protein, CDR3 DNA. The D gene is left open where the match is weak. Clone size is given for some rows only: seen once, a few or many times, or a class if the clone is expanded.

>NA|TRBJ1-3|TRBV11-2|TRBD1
CASKPRQGSGNTIYF
TGTGCCAGCAAACCTCGACAGGGTTCAGGAAACACCATATATTTT
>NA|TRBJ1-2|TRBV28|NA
CASSFTVGGYTF
TGTGCCAGCAGTTTTACAGTCGGTGGCTACACCTTC
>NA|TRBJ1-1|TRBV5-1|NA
CASSLGPQGNTEAFF
TGCGCCAGCAGCTTGGGCCCACAGGGGAACACTGAAGCTTTCTTT
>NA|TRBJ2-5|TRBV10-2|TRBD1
CASADRGRQETQYF
TGCGCCAGCGCCGACAGGGGGCGACAAGAGACCCAGTACTTC
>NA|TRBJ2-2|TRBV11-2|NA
CASSLLGQGPTGELFF
TGTGCCAGCAGCTTACTGGGGCAGGGTCCTACCGGGGAGCTGTTTTTT
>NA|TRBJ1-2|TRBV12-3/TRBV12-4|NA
CASSFGENYGYTF
TGTGCCAGCAGTTTCGGGGAGAACTATGGCTACACCTTC
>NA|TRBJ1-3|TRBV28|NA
CASRWGGLTGNTIYF
TGTGCCAGCAGGTGGGGGGGGCTTACTGGAAACACCATATATTTT
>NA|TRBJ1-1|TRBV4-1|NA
CASSSGGVSTEAFF
TGCGCCAGCAGTAGTGGCGGGGTCAGCACTGAAGCTTTCTTT
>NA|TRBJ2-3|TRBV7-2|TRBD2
CASSRPSGGARDTQYF
TGTGCCAGCAGCCGTCCTAGCGGGGGGGCCAGGGATACGCAGTATTTT
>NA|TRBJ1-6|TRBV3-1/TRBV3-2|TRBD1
CASSPRQGVDSPLHF
TGTGCCAGCAGCCCTCGACAGGGGGTGGATTCACCCCTCCACTTT
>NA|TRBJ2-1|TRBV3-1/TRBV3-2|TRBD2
CASSSRLIPGGDEQFF
TGTGCCAGCAGCTCCCGACTGATCCCCGGGGGGGATGAGCAGTTCTTC
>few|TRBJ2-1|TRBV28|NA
CASKGADNEQFF
TGTGCCAGCAAAGGGGCCGACAATGAGCAGTTCTTC
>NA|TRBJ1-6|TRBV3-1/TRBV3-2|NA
CASRVTGTPNSPLHF
TGTGCCAGCAGAGTGACCGGGACACCTAATTCACCCCTCCACTTT
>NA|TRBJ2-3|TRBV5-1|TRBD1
CASSLLDRDSTDTQYF
TGCGCCAGCAGCTTACTAGACAGGGACAGCACAGATACGCAGTATTTT
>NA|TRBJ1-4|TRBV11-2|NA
CASSWTAATNEKLFF
TGTGCCAGCAGTTGGACAGCCGCAACTAATGAAAAACTGTTTTTT
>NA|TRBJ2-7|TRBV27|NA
CASSLSPPGEQYF
TGTGCCAGCAGTTTATCCCCCCCGGGGGAGCAGTACTTC
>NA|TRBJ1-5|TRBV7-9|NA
CASSLTGGNQPQHF
TGTGCCAGCAGCTTAACGGGGGGGAATCAGCCCCAGCATTTT
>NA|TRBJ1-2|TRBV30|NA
CAWSGGGGSGYTF
TGTGCCTGGAGTGGTGGCGGGGGTAGCGGCTACACCTTC
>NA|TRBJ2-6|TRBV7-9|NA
CASSAGWTAASGANVLTF
TGTGCCAGCAGCGCAGGTTGGACAGCCGCCTCTGGGGCCAACGTCCTGACTTTC
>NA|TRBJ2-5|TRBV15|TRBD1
CATSRDRAGGVQETQYF
TGTGCCACCAGCAGAGATCGCGCAGGGGGTGTCCAAGAGACCCAGTACTTC
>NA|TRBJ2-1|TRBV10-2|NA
CASSGRGAYNEQFF
TGCGCCAGCAGTGGCAGGGGGGCATACAATGAGCAGTTCTTC
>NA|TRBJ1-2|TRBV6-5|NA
CASSPADTAYGYTF
TGTGCCAGCAGCCCGGCTGACACCGCGTATGGCTACACCTTC
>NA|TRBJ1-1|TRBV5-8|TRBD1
CASRPVPQGQWYTEAFF
TGTGCCAGCAGGCCCGTCCCACAGGGGCAGTGGTACACTGAAGCTTTCTTT
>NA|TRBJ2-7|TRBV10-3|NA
CAISPTTTYEQYF
TGTGCCATCAGCCCGACTACTACCTACGAGCAGTACTTC
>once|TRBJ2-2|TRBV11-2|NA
CASSLSTVSTGELFF
TGTGCCAGCAGCTTATCGACAGTTTCCACCGGGGAGCTGTTTTTT
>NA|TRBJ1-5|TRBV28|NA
CASRPPAGPGQPQHF
TGTGCCAGCAGACCCCCAGCAGGCCCGGGACAGCCCCAGCATTTT
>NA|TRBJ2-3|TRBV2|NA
CASKVYKGQTDTQYF
TGTGCCAGCAAAGTGTATAAGGGGCAGACAGATACGCAGTATTTT
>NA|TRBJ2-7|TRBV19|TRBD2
CASSIQSGGTVSYEQYF
TGTGCCAGTAGTATACAGAGCGGGGGGACCGTCTCCTACGAGCAGTACTTC
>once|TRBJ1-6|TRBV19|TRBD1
CASSRTGGSNSPLHF
TGTGCCAGTAGCCGGACAGGGGGCAGTAATTCACCCCTCCACTTT
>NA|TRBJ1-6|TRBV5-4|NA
CASSRGIEYNSPLHF
TGTGCCAGCAGCCGCGGGATTGAGTATAATTCACCCCTCCACTTT
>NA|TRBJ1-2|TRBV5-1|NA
CASSLEGHVGYTF
TGCGCCAGCAGCTTGGAGGGGCACGTTGGCTACACCTTC
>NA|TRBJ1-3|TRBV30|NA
CAFLRDPGSSGNTIYF
TGTGCCTTCCTCCGGGATCCTGGATCCTCTGGAAACACCATATATTTT
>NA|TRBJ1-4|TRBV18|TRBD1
CASSPARQGGNEKLFF
TGTGCCAGCTCACCAGCGCGGCAGGGGGGAAATGAAAAACTGTTTTTT
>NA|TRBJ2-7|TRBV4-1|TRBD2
CASSLGTSGSYEQYF
TGCGCCAGCAGCCTGGGGACTAGCGGCTCCTACGAGCAGTACTTC
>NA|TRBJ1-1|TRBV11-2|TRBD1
CASSLARQGSGTEAFF
TGTGCCAGCAGCTTAGCTCGACAGGGTTCGGGGACTGAAGCTTTCTTT
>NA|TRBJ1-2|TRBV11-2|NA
CASSPGRGWGYTF
TGTGCCAGCAGCCCCGGTCGAGGGTGGGGCTACACCTTC
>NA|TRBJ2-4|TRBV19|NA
CASSIGMTEAHRNIQYF
TGTGCCAGTAGTATAGGGATGACTGAGGCCCATAGAAACATTCAGTACTTC
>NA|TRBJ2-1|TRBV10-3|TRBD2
CAIRGGPGNEQFF
TGTGCCATCCGGGGGGGGCCGGGCAATGAGCAGTTCTTC
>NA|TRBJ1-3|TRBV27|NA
CASSPRGGNTIYF
TGTGCCAGCAGTCCCCGGGGTGGAAACACCATATATTTT
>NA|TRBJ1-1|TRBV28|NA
CASSLGGFITEAFF
TGTGCCAGCAGTTTAGGAGGGTTTATAACTGAAGCTTTCTTT